This record concerns one TCR beta chain sequence. Antigen specificity is unknown. The CDR3 is 14 amino acids. Losses at the gene ends were 7 bases for V and 7 bases for J; bases not matched to a gene: 7. Looked up from germline, CDR1 is MGHDK and CDR2 is SYGVNS. The source of the sample is a study of cytomegalovirus exposure and HLA in healthy donors. Study results and caveats: Reportedly, TCR beta sequences accurately predicted HLA-A and HLA-B alleles in most subjects.

The PCR contained 60 Vbeta and 13 Jbeta primers. The repertoire was sequenced with immunoSEQ multiplex PCR; TCRdb's copy has only in-frame clones and lacks some. The sample carries some 150,000 clones, 75% to 85% recorded once. The source material was PBMCs. The TCR originated in a man between 45 and 60 years old in good health and CMV-seronegative. The chain has TRBV25-1 and TRBJ1-4, with 9 bases matching TRBD1. In nucleotides, the CDR3 is TGTGCCAGCAACGCCGGACAGGGGTTTGAAAAACTGTTTTTT. Protein: CASNAGQGFEKLFF.